This TCR beta chain came from a study of T-cell reconstitution after alpha-beta-depleted transplantation in children. Unique molecular identifiers tagged the TCRbeta library. TCRdb re-called the PCR reads through MiXCR, storing one row per CDR3 protein. This sample carries 350,000 to 400,000 distinct CDR3 sequences, about a fifth of them seen once, and the ten largest clones take 3.5% to 4%. This clonotype was seen at least ten times. Germline V lookup: CDR1 MNHEY, CDR2 SVGAGI. V gave up 0 bases and J gave up 2 bases; unmatched junction bases: 9. The CDR3 has 18 amino acids. This clonotype was sampled from a human donor who donated a stem cell graft to a child with acute myeloid leukemia. This chain joins TRBV6-5 and TRBJ2-1; 8 positions agree with TRBD1. The specimen was PBMCs from the stem cell graft donor, collected from the stem cell graft. Written as DNA, the CDR3 is TGTGCCAGCAGTTACTCGGGGGGCAGGGGGCTCGCCTACAATGAGCAGTTCTTC. This codes for CASSYSGGRGLAYNEQFF.